The clone carrying this T cell receptor (beta chain) came up a few times. Its antigen is not identified. This sample was included in a study of shared clonotypes between healthy human individuals. Study results and caveats: Limitation of the genetic and exposure-history diversity represented came from the few donors. Clonotype sharing among donors was thought likely to change with sequencing depth. Memory subsets generally showed smaller estimated richness than naive subsets did.

This CDR3 spans 10 amino acids. V was cut by 11 bases and J by 7 bases, with 11 bases left in between. The germline gives CDR1 MDHEN, CDR2 SYDVKM. TCRdb's table, derived via immunoSEQ multiplex PCR, lists solely in-frame clones and lacks some. The table shows roughly 400,000 clones, with 96% occurring only once. The sequence derives from a man younger than 45 in good health. The chain is built from TRBV28 and TRBJ1-2; D unresolved. Sequencing input: memory CD8+ T cells sorted from blood. Subset described: CD45RO+ cells pooled with CCR7-negative TemRA cells. CDR3 bases: TGTGCCTCCGGGGTATTTGGCTACACCTTC. Translation: CASGVFGYTF.